This T cell receptor beta chain was sequenced during a study of T cells in Graves' hyperthyroidism and ophthalmopathy (dated by TCRdb to the late 2010s). Looking at the study overall: Peripheral blood samples were taken at initial diagnosis, before any treatment was given. TCR V-J signatures able to tell the groups apart were searched for in a discovery cohort of some 97 patients, of whom approximately 40 had Graves' ophthalmopathy and 57 had stable Graves' hyperthyroidism. Whether ophthalmopathy could be predicted prospectively was tested in an independent validation cohort made up of approximately 19 hyperthyroidism patients plus 17 patients who later progressed to ophthalmopathy. The 75 to 100 discovery patients were randomly split 7:3 into training and test sets. The study also compared thyroid tissue and blood T-cell repertoires from 6 or 7 Graves' hyperthyroidism patients. Following sampling, methimazole starting at 30 mg daily was given to hyperthyroidism patients, and high-dose intravenous methylprednisolone was given to ophthalmopathy patients. According to the paper, TCR Vbeta CDR3 sequencing was carried out on about 140 peripheral blood samples, which came from fewer than 50 ophthalmopathy, 75 to 80 hyperthyroidism and roughly 17 progressor patients. Broader findings and caveats from the paper: In validation, the model predicted progression to ophthalmopathy a median of roughly six months before onset, with over 60% sensitivity and about 72% specificity. Most expanded thyroid clonotypes (frequency above 0.001) were also detected in blood, a finding suggesting that blood repertoires may reflect thyroid immune responses. In cross-validation, a model built on a 13 V-J signature told ophthalmopathy apart from stable hyperthyroidism with just under 90% sensitivity and about 81% specificity, and in testing the same model reached 80%/75%. Sample size was not statistically predetermined, and blinding of investigators to group allocation was not performed.

Ten or more counts support this clonotype. Its target antigen remains unknown. There are no base qualities to consult, and no much larger clone falls within one base. Stable Graves' hyperthyroidism was defined as the absence of progression to ophthalmopathy over 18 months of follow-up. Hyperthyroidism patients were newly diagnosed, with disease duration under 2 months, and aged 18 to 65 years. The study excluded patients with uncontrolled infections, other autoimmune diseases, pregnancy or lactation. Diagnoses were based on clinical symptoms, serum thyroxine and TRAb, thyroid ultrasound and orbital computed tomography. PBMCs were separated from 8 to 10 ml of fresh peripheral blood using Ficoll-Paque density gradient centrifugation. Total RNA was extracted using Trizol reagent, and RNA quality was assessed on an Agilent 2100 Bioanalyzer. Trimming at the junction amounts to 1 base on V and 0 bases on J, and the germline ends lie 10 bases apart. Reading from cysteine to phenylalanine, the CDR3 counts 16 amino acids. Only CDR3 DNA is held: 48 bases, read in frame from base 1. CDR1 LGHNA and CDR2 YNFKEQ were looked up in the germline V gene.

Amplification of TCR beta CDR3 regions was carried out from RNA transcripts. The TCR CDR3 was subjected to a first round of RT-PCR using the HTBI primer set and the Qiagen OneStep RT-PCR kit. Libraries were constructed in a second round of multiplex PCR, after which size selection and purification were performed. Sequencing of the libraries was done on an Illumina HiSeq2000 using paired-end 100 bp reads. As for how the authors treated the data: Raw data were processed with SOAPnuke, discarding reads with adapters, uncalled bases, mean Phred below 15, or no exact constant-primer or identifier match. COPE v1.2.5 was used to merge high-quality paired reads, and clonotypes were defined as unique nucleotide sequences. Clonotypes were aligned to IMGT TRBV, TRBD and TRBJ reference segments using MiTCR v1.1. Only V-J combinations with frequency above 0.0001, covering 99% to 99.2% of repertoires, were analysed. A TCS score was defined as the ratio between F50 (clonal expansion) and ExV (chaos), using BLOSUM62-based TCRdist between CDR3 peptides within each V-J. Welch's t-statistics and random forest reduced roughly 500 V-J features to under 15, which were used in a naive Bayes classifier (R e1071). The public reads were reanalyzed by TCRdb: fastp trimming at Q25, MiXCR alignment, in-frame beta chains only. Every CDR3 protein is listed once, alongside the most common genes and DNA of its rows. These V and J calls derive from TCRdb rather than the authors' analysis. The sample table shows about 360,000 distinct CDR3 sequences, and approximately 13% are seen once. The ten largest account for around 9.2% of the sample.

The sequence links TRBV4-2 to TRBJ2-1; the D gene lacks a confident call. Material: blood. The receptor was derived from a woman aged 18-29 years with Graves' hyperthyroidism. At the DNA level, the sequence is TGTGCCAGCAGCCAAGGGACGTCGAGCTCCTACAATGAGCAGTTCTTC. Translation gives CASSQGTSSSYNEQFF.